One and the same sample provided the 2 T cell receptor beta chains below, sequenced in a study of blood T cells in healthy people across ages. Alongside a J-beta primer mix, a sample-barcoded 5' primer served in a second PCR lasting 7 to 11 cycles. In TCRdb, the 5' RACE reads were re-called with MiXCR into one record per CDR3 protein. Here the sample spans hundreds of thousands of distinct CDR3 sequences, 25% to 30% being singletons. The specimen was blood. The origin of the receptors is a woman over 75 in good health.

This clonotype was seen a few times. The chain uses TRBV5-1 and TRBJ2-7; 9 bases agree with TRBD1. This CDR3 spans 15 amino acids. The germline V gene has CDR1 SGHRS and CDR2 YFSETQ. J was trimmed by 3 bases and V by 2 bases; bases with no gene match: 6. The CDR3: CASSLGTGNFYEQYF. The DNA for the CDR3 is TGCGCCAGCAGCTTAGGGACAGGGAATTTCTACGAGCAGTACTTC. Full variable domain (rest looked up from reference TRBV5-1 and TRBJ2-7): KAGVTQTPRYLIKTRGQQVTLSCSPISGHRSVSWYQQTPGQGLQFLFEYFSETQRNKGNFPGRFSGRQFSNSRSEMNVSTLELGDSALYLCASSLGTGNFYEQYFGPGTRLTVT.

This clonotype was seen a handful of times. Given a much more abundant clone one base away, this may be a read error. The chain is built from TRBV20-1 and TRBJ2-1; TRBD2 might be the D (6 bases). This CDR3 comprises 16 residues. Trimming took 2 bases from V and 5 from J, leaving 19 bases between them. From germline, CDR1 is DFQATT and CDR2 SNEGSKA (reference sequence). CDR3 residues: CSARNFRLGPNNEQFF. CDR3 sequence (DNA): TGCAGTGCTAGAAACTTTAGACTAGGACCGAACAATGAGCAGTTCTTC.